The source of this TCR beta chain is a study of shared clonotypes between healthy human individuals. CD45RO-negative CD8 cells positively selected for CCR7 made up the naive population, which excluded terminally differentiated effector memory CD45RA+ cells. The study, taken as a whole, reports: What limited the represented genetic and exposure-history diversity was the small number of donors. Compared with clonotypes that all four donors shared, non-shared clonotypes had lower generation probabilities.

For every subset, genomic DNA was evenly distributed across several immunoSEQ plates. Tens of thousands of T cell genomes (approximately 180 ng DNA) went into each sorted-subset replicate. The assay was immunoSEQ multiplex PCR, and TCRdb's table has in-frame clones only and misses some. The sample includes roughly 890,000 clones, over 90% seen only once; the top ten take less than 25%. Germline V lookup: CDR1 MNHEY, CDR2 SVGAGI. V gave up 5 bases and J gave up 6 bases; unmatched junction bases: 9. This CDR3 is 14 amino acids long. As to this clone: Its target is unknown.

V usage is TRBV6-5 and J usage is TRBJ2-7, with 8 bases identical to TRBD1. The sample taken for sequencing was naive CD8+ T cells sorted from blood. This TCR derives from a man aged 30-40 years in good health. The CDR3 reads CASSDRGPPSEQYF. The CDR3 DNA reads as TGTGCCAGCAGTGACAGGGGCCCCCCGAGCGAGCAGTACTTC.